The next 28 T cell receptor beta chains were all read from a single sample in a study of shared clonotypes between healthy human individuals. Method: immunoSEQ multiplex PCR; TCRdb's copy keeps in-frame clones and lacks some. The data contain some 740,000 clones, 80% to 95% of them singletons. Terminally differentiated effector memory CD45RA+ cells were excluded by CCR7 positive selection of CD45RO-negative cells. Source material: naive CD8+ T cells sorted from blood. These receptors were obtained from a young man in good health.

The rearrangement uses TRBV27 and TRBJ2-7; TRBD1 aligns across 7 bases. CDR3 length: 13 amino acids. V lost 9 bases and J lost 6; bases outside the gene matches: 11. CDR1 MNHEY and CDR2 SMNVEV come from the germline V gene (reference sequence). CDR3 coding DNA: TGTGCCAGTAGTCAGGGGGTCTCGGCCGAGCAGTACTTC. It specifies CASSQGVSAEQYF.

This chain joins TRBV9 and TRBJ2-3; D may be TRBD2 (6 bases). From germline, CDR1 is SGDLS and CDR2 YYNGEE. The CDR3 consists of 12 residues. The V end was cut by 5 bases, the J end by 14 bases, with 18 bases between. CDR3 sequence (DNA): TGTGCCAGCAGTAGCCTAGCGCACGGGACGTATTTT. Its translation is CASSSLAHGTYF.

The V gene is TRBV7-5, the J gene TRBJ2-5. TRBV7-5 is annotated as a pseudogene. The CDR3 is 14 amino acids. CDR3 nucleotides: TGTGTCAGAAGCTTAGAAACCGGACAAGAGACCCAGTACTTC. It translates to CVRSLETGQETQYF.

This chain links TRBV7-9 with TRBJ2-7; 8 nucleotides match TRBD1. With V trimmed by 3 bases and J by 4 bases, 8 bases remained unmatched. This CDR3 has 15 residues. Germline assignment: CDR1 SEHNR and CDR2 FQNEAQ (reference sequence). CDR3 nucleotide sequence: TGTGCCAGCAGCTTTACCCGGACAGGGTCGTACGAGCAGTACTTC. This translates into CASSFTRTGSYEQYF. Drawing the rest from reference TRBV7-9 and TRBJ2-7, the complete variable domain is DTGVSQNPRHKITKRGQNVTFRCDPISEHNRLYWYRQTLGQGPEFLTYFQNEAQLEKSRLLSDRFSAERPKGSFSTLEIQRTEQGDSAMYLCASSFTRTGSYEQYFGPGTRLTVT.

This clone was observed a handful of times. The V and J genes are TRBV4-1 and TRBJ2-6; no clear D gene. The length of the CDR3 is 15 residues. Germline CDR1 and CDR2: MGHRA and YSYEKL. Trimming left V 4 bases short and J 0 bases short, with 7 bases between. The CDR3 region is CASSLGNSGANVLTF. The CDR3 coding sequence is TGCGCCAGCAGCCTTGGTAACTCTGGGGCCAACGTCCTGACTTTC.

This clone was observed a few times. J is TRBJ1-1 and V is TRBV27; no firm D call. The CDR3 length is 13 residues. V was pared by 4 bases and J by 0 bases, with 6 bases between. CDR1 is MNHEY, CDR2 SMNVEV, per germline (reference sequence). The CDR3 DNA reads as TGTGCCAGCAGTTACGGGATGAACACTGAAGCTTTCTTT. Protein: CASSYGMNTEAFF.

The rearrangement joins TRBV28 to TRBJ1-5; no definite D call. The CDR3 is made up of 15 amino acids. V lost 3 bases and J 2 bases, leaving 11 bases between the germline ends. Germline CDR1 reads MDHEN; CDR2 reads SYDVKM. The CDR3 reads CASSFRASGNQPQHF. The DNA for the CDR3 is TGTGCCAGCAGTTTCCGAGCCTCGGGCAATCAGCCCCAGCATTTT. Variable domain in full (rest from reference TRBV28 and TRBJ1-5): DVKVTQSSRYLVKRTGEKVFLECVQDMDHENMFWYRQDPGLGLRLIYFSYDVKMKEKGDIPEGYSVSREKKERFSLILESASTNQTSMYLCASSFRASGNQPQHFGDGTRLSIL.

This clone has just a few counts. The V gene is TRBV9, the J gene TRBJ2-3; 10 nucleotides line up with TRBD2. V shed 1 base, J shed 5 bases, and the junction held 4 bases outside the gene matches. The CDR3 loop spans 15 amino acids. Germline V gene lookup returns CDR1 SGDLS and CDR2 YYNGEE. The CDR3 nucleotides are TGTGCCAGCAGCGTATATCAGCGGGGGGGAGATACGCAGTATTTT. Its protein is CASSVYQRGGDTQYF.

The V call is TRBV2, the J call TRBJ1-4; no clear D gene. The CDR3 is 14 amino acids. V was shortened by 4 bases and J by 5 bases, with 11 bases between the two germline ends. Looked up from germline, CDR1 is SNHLY and CDR2 is FYNNEI. CDR3 bases: TGTGCCAGCAGTGTTTGGCAGCCAAATGAAAAACTGTTTTTT. It is translated as CASSVWQPNEKLFF.

The CDR3 region is CASSPHRGPADTQYF. The DNA of the CDR3 is TGTGCCAGTAGTCCCCACAGGGGGCCGGCAGATACGCAGTATTTT. This chain connects TRBV19 to TRBJ2-3, with 9 nucleotides matching TRBD1. Trimming at V came to 5 bases and at J to 4 bases, leaving 7 bases not matched to a gene. This CDR3 is 15 amino acids long. Per germline, CDR1 LNHDA and CDR2 SQIVND (reference sequence). The complete variable domain, with remaining parts taken from reference TRBV19 and TRBJ2-3, reads DGGITQSPKYLFRKEGQNVTLSCEQNLNHDAMYWYRQDPGQGLRLIYYSQIVNDFQKGDIAEGYSVSREKKESFPLTVTSAQKNPTAFYLCASSPHRGPADTQYFGPGTRLTVL.

The J gene is TRBJ1-3, the V gene TRBV4-3, with 8 bases identical to TRBD1. V was pared by 0 bases and J by 3 bases, with 4 bases of the junction left unmatched. This CDR3 is built from 16 residues. Germline loops: CDR1 LGHNA, CDR2 YSLEER. CDR3 nucleotides: TGCGCCAGCAGCCAAGATCAGGGGGCATTTGGAAACACCATATATTTT. Its protein is CASSQDQGAFGNTIYF.

In the case of this clone: Other DNA variants within this sample encode the same CDR3. This chain connects TRBV7-9 to TRBJ2-1; D uncertain. Per germline, CDR1 SEHNR and CDR2 FQNEAQ (reference sequence). The CDR3 spans 12 residues. The V end lost 1 base, the J end lost 6 bases, and 4 bases lay between the germline ends. The CDR3: CASSLGSNEQFF. DNA of the CDR3: TGTGCCAGCAGCTTAGGGAGCAATGAGCAGTTCTTC.

There are a few counts of this clone. The chain combines TRBV27 with TRBJ1-5; no firm D call. The germline V gene has CDR1 MNHEY and CDR2 SMNVEV (reference sequence). Trimming stripped 1 base from V and 6 bases from J, with 4 bases between. CDR3 length: 12 residues. Here the CDR3 DNA reads TGTGCCAGCAGTTTATGGGGTCAGCCCCAGCATTTT. Amino acids: CASSLWGQPQHF.

V is TRBV7-9 and J is TRBJ2-2; D is possibly TRBD2 (6 bases). This CDR3 spans 18 amino acids. Trimming removed 3 bases from V and 2 bases from J, with 19 bases in between. Germline V CDR1 and CDR2: SEHNR, FQNEAQ (reference sequence). The CDR3 DNA sequence: TGTGCCAGCAGCTTCATCCGCGGGGAGTTTCATAACACCGGGGAGCTGTTTTTT. Translating it yields CASSFIRGEFHNTGELFF.

V and J are TRBV5-4 and TRBJ2-7; D may be TRBD1 (6 bases). CDR3 size: 14 residues. V lost 5 bases, J lost 0 bases, and 12 bases lay in between. CDR1 SGHNT and CDR2 YYREEE come from the germline V gene (reference sequence). The CDR3 bases are TGTGCCAGCAGGGGGACACTCAACTCCTACGAGCAGTACTTC. It encodes CASRGTLNSYEQYF.

The chain recombines TRBV7-6 with TRBJ1-4; possible D gene TRBD1, 6 bases. The V gene lost 6 bases and the J gene lost 6 bases, with 11 bases spanning the gap. CDR1 is SGHVS and CDR2 is FNYEAQ in the germline V gene. This CDR3 is built from 13 residues. In nucleotides, the CDR3 is TGTGCCAGCAGGTCGGAGGGGGATGAAAAACTGTTTTTT. It translates to CASRSEGDEKLFF.

The V call is TRBV7-2, the J call TRBJ2-1; 7 positions agree with TRBD1. The V gene end was trimmed by 1 base and the J gene end by 1 base; junction bases not matched to a gene: 1. Germline V lookup: CDR1 SGHTA, CDR2 FQGNSA. The CDR3 totals 15 residues. CDR3 coding DNA: TGTGCCAGCAGCTTAGACAGGGGTTCCTACAATGAGCAGTTCTTC. This translates into CASSLDRGSYNEQFF.

The rearrangement uses TRBV7-9 and TRBJ2-1; unclear D gene. CDR3 size: 15 residues. V was cut by 5 bases and J by 5 bases, with 16 bases left in between. Germline CDR1 and CDR2: SEHNR and FQNEAQ (reference sequence). The DNA of the CDR3 is TGTGCCAGCAGCACCCCCGGGCAACGGAACAATGAGCAGTTCTTC. This gives the protein CASSTPGQRNNEQFF.

The V gene is TRBV7-6, the J gene TRBJ2-1; TRBD1 might be the D (6 bases). The CDR3 consists of 15 residues. Germline CDR1 reads SGHVS; CDR2 reads FNYEAQ. V was clipped by 3 bases and J by 3 bases, with 12 bases between them. The CDR3: CASSFSGTHYNEQFF. The CDR3 nucleotides are TGTGCCAGCAGCTTCTCCGGGACACACTACAATGAGCAGTTCTTC.

This chain uses TRBV29-1 with TRBJ2-2; D is perhaps TRBD1 or TRBD2 (5 bases each). The germline V gene encodes CDR1 SQVTM and CDR2 ANQGSEA. This CDR3 region has 15 residues. The V end lost 2 bases, the J end lost 0 bases, and 10 bases lay between the germline ends. As DNA, the CDR3 is TGCAGCGTTGAATCGGGGACCGCGAACACCGGGGAGCTGTTTTTT. It yields the protein CSVESGTANTGELFF.

This clone appeared once. The CDR3 nucleotides read TGTGCCAGCAGTGAGCCAAAGCTAGGCCCGGTGTTTTTTTACGAGCAGTACTTC. Amino acids: CASSEPKLGPVFFYEQYF. The rearrangement uses TRBV6-1 and TRBJ2-7; D remains unclear. This CDR3 has 18 residues. V was pared by 3 bases and J by 4 bases, with 25 bases between. Germline V gene data show CDR1 as MNHNS and CDR2 as SASEGT.

CDR3 loop: CAISDGSVVYEQYF. The CDR3 region has the DNA TGTGCCATCAGTGACGGGAGTGTCGTTTACGAGCAGTACTTC. The chain employs TRBV10-3 and TRBJ2-7; D perhaps matches TRBD2 (6 bases). The CDR3 is 14 amino acids. V lost 3 bases to trimming and J lost 4 bases, with 13 bases between them. The V gene's germline CDR1 is ENHRY and CDR2 SYGVKD.

The rearrangement uses TRBV6-5 and TRBJ2-1, with TRBD2 matching 7 bases. Germline trimming cut 4 bases from V and 6 bases from J; bases unmatched to any gene: 3. This CDR3 contains 13 residues. Germline V gives CDR1 MNHEY, CDR2 SVGAGI. CDR3 in DNA: TGTGCCAGCAGTTCTGGACTAGTCAATGAGCAGTTCTTC. This translates into CASSSGLVNEQFF.

Comment on this clone: Additional DNA sequences in this sample encode the identical CDR3. V gene TRBV10-2 combines with J gene TRBJ2-7; D is uncertain. The CDR3 extends over 14 amino acids. The V gene's germline CDR1 is WSHSY and CDR2 SAAADI. Trimming pared 0 bases from V and 0 bases from J, leaving 6 bases between. CDR3 amino acids: CASSESGSSYEQYF. CDR3 in DNA: TGCGCCAGCAGTGAGTCTGGCTCCTCCTACGAGCAGTACTTC.

The chain uses TRBV4-1 and TRBJ2-7; the D gene is possibly TRBD2 (6 bases). The CDR3 spans 15 residues. In germline, CDR1 is MGHRA, CDR2 YSYEKL. Trimming removed 0 bases at V and 2 bases at J, with 11 bases between. CDR3 amino acids: CASSQDRDFPYEQYF. The CDR3 DNA follows: TGCGCCAGCAGCCAAGATAGGGACTTCCCCTACGAGCAGTACTTC.

This chain uses TRBV30 with TRBJ2-7; D unclear. This CDR3 is 11 amino acids long. With 7 bases removed from V and 4 bases from J, the gap between germline ends came to 11 bases. Germline V gene data show CDR1 as GTSNPN and CDR2 as SVGIG (reference sequence). DNA for the CDR3: TGTGCCTTCAGTGGGGTGTACGAGCAGTACTTC. Protein product: CAFSGVYEQYF.

The chain is built from TRBV18 and TRBJ2-3; D is uncertain. Trimming shortened V by 6 bases and J by 6 bases, and 7 bases separated the two germline ends. Germline V gene lookup returns CDR1 KGHSH and CDR2 LQKENI. The CDR3 extends over 11 amino acids. DNA for the CDR3: TGTGCCAGCTCCGCCGGGGATACGCAGTATTTT. Its protein is CASSAGDTQYF. Full variable domain (missing parts from reference TRBV18 and TRBJ2-3): NAGVMQNPRHLVRRRGQEARLRCSPMKGHSHVYWYRQLPEEGLKFMVYLQKENIIDESGMPKERFSAEFPKEGPSILRIQQVVRGDSAAYFCASSAGDTQYFGPGTRLTVL.

The V gene is TRBV6-4, the J gene TRBJ1-5; D is perhaps TRBD1 (5 bases). The CDR3 length is 13 residues. The germline CDR1 and CDR2 sequences are MRHNA and SNTAGT. Trimming left V 4 bases short and J 6 bases short, with 10 bases between. DNA for the CDR3: TGTGCCAGCAGTGCCAGGGCAGGTCAGCCCCAGCATTTT. Its protein product is CASSARAGQPQHF.